These 28 T cell receptor beta chains were all obtained from the same sample, sequenced in a study of blood T cell repertoires in COVID-19. Profiled with immunoSEQ multiplex PCR; TCRdb holds only in-frame clones, not every one. The sample lists 250,000 to 350,000 clones, roughly 90% occurring once. The sequenced material came from PBMCs or T cells enriched from blood (not recorded which). The receptors derive from a man in his 60s who had recovered from COVID-19.

This clone was found once. The J gene is TRBJ1-5, the V gene TRBV18; possibly TRBD1 for D (6 bases). Germline V lookup: CDR1 KGHSH, CDR2 LQKENI. This CDR3 is built from 14 residues. With 6 bases removed from V and 6 bases from J, the gap between germline ends came to 15 bases. The CDR3 region is CASSPTGPSQPQHF. In nucleotides, the CDR3 is TGTGCCAGCTCTCCCACAGGGCCGAGTCAGCCCCAGCATTTT.

V usage is TRBV5-8 and J usage is TRBJ1-5; possible D gene TRBD1, 5 bases. Germline V gives CDR1 SGHTS, CDR2 YDEGEE. The CDR3 length is 14 residues. Deletions cut 2 bases from V and 3 bases from J, with 9 bases between. This CDR3 is CASSFGGYNQPQHF. The CDR3 DNA follows: TGTGCCAGCAGCTTCGGGGGGTACAATCAGCCCCAGCATTTT.

The rearrangement joins TRBV19 to TRBJ1-1, with 8 bases identical to TRBD1. V lost 5 bases to trimming and J lost 4 bases; unmatched junction nucleotides: 9. CDR1 and CDR2 from the germline V gene are LNHDA and SQIVND (reference sequence). The CDR3 spans 15 residues. The CDR3 DNA follows: TGTGCCAGTAGTTTCAGGGGGCAGGTGGGCACTGAAGCTTTCTTT. It encodes CASSFRGQVGTEAFF.

The chain links TRBV5-1 to TRBJ2-1, with TRBD2 as a possible D gene (6 bases). V lost 1 base and J lost 2, with 10 bases in between. The germline V gene encodes CDR1 SGHRS and CDR2 YFSETQ. There are 15 residues in the CDR3. The CDR3 protein is CASSLWGGPYNEQFF. The CDR3 DNA sequence: TGCGCCAGCAGCTTGTGGGGAGGCCCCTACAATGAGCAGTTCTTC.

The genes are TRBV18 and TRBJ1-5; D is ambiguous. Germline V CDR1 and CDR2: KGHSH, LQKENI. The CDR3 sequence is 16 residues long. V was pared by 3 bases and J by 7 bases, with 19 bases between. DNA of the CDR3: TGTGCCAGCTCACCCTACGCCTCCCAGGTCGTACAGCCCCAGCATTTT. This codes for CASSPYASQVVQPQHF.

This chain uses TRBV20-1 with TRBJ2-5, with D hard to call. The CDR3 is made up of 11 amino acids. V lost 4 bases and J 5 bases, leaving 8 bases between the germline ends. Per germline, CDR1 DFQATT and CDR2 SNEGSKA (reference sequence). The chain's CDR3 is CSATIMETQYF. As DNA, the CDR3 is TGCAGTGCTACAATCATGGAGACCCAGTACTTC.

This rearrangement joins TRBV7-9 to TRBJ1-4; a weak D match, TRBD1 (5 bases). Germline CDR1 is SEHNR and CDR2 is FQNEAQ (reference sequence). V gave up 1 base and J gave up 5 bases, with 11 bases separating them. The CDR3 sequence is 15 residues long. This CDR3 reads CASSLGGTPNEKLFF. CDR3 in DNA: TGTGCCAGCAGCTTAGGCGGGACGCCGAATGAAAAACTGTTTTTT.

The chain uses TRBV3-1 (or the pseudogene TRBV3-2) and TRBJ2-2, with a weak D call TRBD2 (6 bases). V was shortened by 10 bases and J by 0 bases, with 9 bases between the two germline ends. The germline V gene encodes CDR1 LGHDT and CDR2 YNNKEL (reference sequence). The CDR3 extends over 13 amino acids. The CDR3 region is CATRLANTGELFF. The CDR3 bases are TGTGCCACCCGACTAGCGAACACCGGGGAGCTGTTTTTT.

This clone appeared a few times. This rearrangement joins TRBV9 to TRBJ2-1; 8 bases line up with TRBD1. The CDR3 runs 16 residues. The germline gives CDR1 SGDLS, CDR2 YYNGEE. Trimming cost V 4 bases and J 5 bases; bases outside gene matches: 11. The CDR3 sequence is CASSPRDRGPNNEQFF. The CDR3 DNA is TGTGCCAGCAGCCCCAGAGACAGGGGACCCAACAATGAGCAGTTCTTC.

The chain combines TRBV2 with TRBJ1-5; D remains ambiguous. The germline CDR1 and CDR2 sequences are SNHLY and FYNNEI. CDR3 size: 15 residues. V lost 2 bases and J lost 0, with 8 bases in between. The CDR3 protein is CASSEPGYSNQPQHF. In DNA form, the CDR3 reads TGTGCCAGCAGTGAACCCGGGTATAGCAATCAGCCCCAGCATTTT.

The chain employs TRBV5-1 and TRBJ2-7; TRBD1 matches 8 bases. V was pared by 4 bases and J by 5 bases, with 8 bases of the junction left unmatched. The CDR3 extends over 14 amino acids. Germline V gives CDR1 SGHRS, CDR2 YFSETQ. The DNA for the CDR3 is TGCGCCAGCAGCACGGACAGGGCGGAGAACGAGCAGTACTTC. As protein: CASSTDRAENEQYF.

The chain is built from TRBV19 and TRBJ2-2; 7 positions match TRBD1. Germline trimming cut 0 bases from V and 4 bases from J; bases unmatched to any gene: 5. Germline V gene sequence: CDR1 LNHDA, CDR2 SQIVND (reference sequence). The CDR3 length is 16 residues. For the CDR3, the DNA is TGTGCCAGTAGTATAGACAGGACAGGCGGCACCGGGGAGCTGTTTTTT. Encoded protein: CASSIDRTGGTGELFF.

This chain links TRBV6-2 or TRBV6-3 with TRBJ2-5, with TRBD1 matching over 7 bases. CDR1 is MNHEY, CDR2 SVGEGT, per germline. With 6 bases clipped from V and 3 bases from J, the junction kept 7 bases outside the gene matches. The CDR3 contains 14 residues. The CDR3: CASSRVDREETQYF. The CDR3, as DNA: TGTGCCAGCAGCAGGGTCGACAGGGAAGAGACCCAGTACTTC.

This sequence joins TRBV18 and TRBJ2-5; TRBD1 agrees at 7 bases. There are 14 residues in the CDR3. V lost 2 bases, J lost 9 bases, and 9 bases stayed unmatched. Germline values: CDR1 KGHSH, CDR2 LQKENI. CDR3 nucleotide sequence: TGTGCCAGCTCACCATCGGACAGGAGCGAGGCCCAGTACTTC. Residues: CASSPSDRSEAQYF.

This clone was recorded once. J is TRBJ2-1 and V is TRBV18; 10 nucleotides align to TRBD2. The germline CDR1 and CDR2 sequences are KGHSH and LQKENI. The CDR3 covers 18 residues. Unmatched junction bases numbered 5, after V lost 0 bases and J lost 0 bases. CDR3 DNA sequence: TGTGCCAGCTCACCACCCGGCAGCGGGAGGGCCTCCTACAATGAGCAGTTCTTC. Translation gives CASSPPGSGRASYNEQFF. The full variable domain, with the rest looked up from reference TRBV18 and TRBJ2-1, is NAGVMQNPRHLVRRRGQEARLRCSPMKGHSHVYWYRQLPEEGLKFMVYLQKENIIDESGMPKERFSAEFPKEGPSILRIQQVVRGDSAAYFCASSPPGSGRASYNEQFFGPGTRLTVL.

The V and J genes are TRBV19 and TRBJ2-3; TRBD2 agrees at 10 bases. Trimming at V came to 2 bases and at J to 0 bases, leaving 2 bases not matched to a gene. The CDR3 is made up of 16 amino acids. The germline CDR1 and CDR2 sequences are LNHDA and SQIVND (reference sequence). The CDR3, as DNA: TGTGCCAGTAGTATAAGTAGCGGGGGGAGCACAGATACGCAGTATTTT. Residues: CASSISSGGSTDTQYF.

This clone was seen once. This chain joins TRBV11-2 and TRBJ1-6; 7 bases are shared with TRBD1. The ends lost 5 bases at V and 8 bases at J; junction bases unmatched: 9. The CDR3 runs to 15 residues. The germline gives CDR1 SGHAT, CDR2 FQNNGV. CDR3: CASSPPGQFDSPLHF. The CDR3 region has the DNA TGTGCCAGCAGCCCCCCGGGACAGTTCGATTCACCCCTCCACTTT.

The CDR3 loop is CASSLGQGGEKLFF. The CDR3 DNA follows: TGTGCCAGCAGCTTGGGGCAGGGGGGTGAAAAACTGTTTTTT. The chain is built from TRBV5-4 and TRBJ1-4; TRBD1 agrees at 7 bases. Germline CDR1 is SGHNT and CDR2 is YYREEE (reference sequence). This CDR3 contains 14 residues. Trimming took 0 bases from V and 7 from J; bases not matched to a gene: 3. The full variable domain, its missing parts supplied by reference TRBV5-4 and TRBJ1-4, is ETGVTQSPTHLIKTRGQQVTLRCSSQSGHNTVSWYQQALGQGPQFIFQYYREEENGRGNFPPRFSGLQFPNYSSELNVNALELDDSALYLCASSLGQGGEKLFFGSGTQLSVL.

The chain recombines TRBV2 with TRBJ2-1, with 12 bases that match TRBD2. The CDR3 runs 16 residues. The germline CDR1 and CDR2 sequences are SNHLY and FYNNEI. J was trimmed by 9 bases and V by 6 bases; bases with no gene match: 12. In DNA, the CDR3 is TGTGCCAGCAGCAAACTTCTAGCGGGAGGGCCGGGTGAGCAGTTCTTC. This gives the protein CASSKLLAGGPGEQFF.

The chain joins TRBV19 to TRBJ1-4; 7 bases line up with TRBD1. The CDR3 runs 15 residues. Germline CDR1 reads LNHDA; CDR2 reads SQIVND (reference sequence). V lost 5 bases, J lost 3 bases, and 6 bases stayed unmatched. The chain's CDR3 is CASSPTGAANEKLFF. CDR3 nucleotide sequence: TGTGCCAGTAGTCCCACAGGGGCTGCTAATGAAAAACTGTTTTTT.

On this clone itself: Other DNA sequences in this specimen translate into the identical CDR3. The rearrangement joins TRBV6-5 to TRBJ1-2; no firm D call. V was pared by 2 bases and J by 5 bases, with 6 bases between. There are 12 residues in the CDR3. CDR1 is MNHEY, CDR2 SVGAGI, per germline. In DNA form, the CDR3 reads TGTGCCAGCAGTTACGGAGGGTATGGCTACACCTTC. Its protein is CASSYGGYGYTF.

The chain has TRBV7-2 and TRBJ2-3; 7 bases are shared with TRBD2. Germline CDR1 is SGHTA and CDR2 is FQGNSA. The CDR3 covers 16 residues. With 2 bases clipped from V and 3 bases from J, the junction kept 8 bases outside the gene matches. This CDR3 is CASSLREVRSTDTQYF. As DNA, the CDR3 is TGTGCCAGCAGCTTACGGGAGGTCAGGAGTACAGATACGCAGTATTTT.

The J gene is TRBJ1-1, the V gene TRBV7-3; 7 positions match TRBD1. The CDR3 has 14 amino acids. CDR1 SGHTA and CDR2 FQGTGA come from the germline V gene. The trim removed 5 bases at V and 0 bases at J, leaving 3 bases unmatched. The CDR3 reads CASSRTGMNTEAFF. For the CDR3, the DNA is TGTGCCAGCAGCCGGACAGGCATGAACACTGAAGCTTTCTTT.

The chain links TRBV7-9 to TRBJ2-7; no reliable D call. The CDR3 is 14 residues long. The germline V gene has CDR1 SEHNR and CDR2 FQNEAQ (reference sequence). Trimming took off 0 bases at V and 1 base at J, with 7 bases between the two ends. CDR3 region: CASSLAAHSYEQYF. CDR3 nucleotides: TGTGCCAGCAGCTTAGCCGCACATTCCTACGAGCAGTACTTC.

This clone is a singleton in its sample. This chain joins TRBV2 and TRBJ2-4, with D possibly being TRBD2 (5 bases). The germline gives CDR1 SNHLY, CDR2 FYNNEI. This CDR3 comprises 15 residues. Trimming took off 7 bases at V and 15 bases at J, with 28 bases between the two ends. The CDR3 sequence is CASKPTHTPGLERYF. Here the CDR3 DNA reads TGTGCCAGCAAACCAACCCATACCCCGGGGTTAGAGCGGTACTTC.

This rearrangement joins TRBV2 to TRBJ1-5; 8 bases line up with TRBD1. Losses at the gene ends were 5 bases for V and 1 base for J; bases not matched to a gene: 4. This CDR3 is 15 amino acids long. Germline CDR1 and CDR2: SNHLY and FYNNEI. CDR3 sequence reads: CASSQGAASNQPQHF. The CDR3 DNA reads TGTGCCAGCAGTCAGGGGGCGGCGAGCAATCAGCCCCAGCATTTT.

V and J are TRBV9 and TRBJ1-1; tentative D call: TRBD1 (5 bases). CDR1 SGDLS and CDR2 YYNGEE come from the germline V gene. V dropped 0 bases and J dropped 3 bases, with 9 bases sitting between them. This CDR3 contains 14 residues. The CDR3 region is CASSVATGDTEAFF. CDR3 DNA: TGTGCCAGCAGCGTAGCTACGGGGGACACTGAAGCTTTCTTT.

The V and J genes are TRBV5-1 and TRBJ2-5; possible D gene TRBD2, 5 bases. V lost 0 bases and J 4 bases, leaving 13 bases between the germline ends. CDR3 length equals 15 residues. Germline V gene sequence: CDR1 SGHRS, CDR2 YFSETQ. DNA of the CDR3: TGCGCCAGCAGCTTGGCTACCAGCCGGGGAGAGACCCAGTACTTC. It codes for CASSLATSRGETQYF.